The TCR beta chain described here comes from a study of blood T cell repertoires in COVID-19. The overall study: COVID-19 samples collected from the United States, Italy and Spain covered acute and convalescent phases. The cDNA or gDNA used as material had been derived from T cells, B-cell-depleted T cells, or PBMCs.

Authors' processing steps: Reference gene primer amplification gave estimated nucleated cell counts. Measured with immunoSEQ multiplex PCR; TCRdb has only the in-frame clones, and not every one. V and J calls and clone size are copied from that table; D and trimming were computed from the DNA. The sample consists of 110,000 or so clones, more than 75% of them appearing once. The length of the CDR3 is 12 residues. V lost 6 bases and J lost 4, with 10 bases in between. The chain combines TRBV12-3 or TRBV12-4 with TRBJ2-7; D is uncertain. The receptor was derived from a woman aged 45-65 years with acute or convalescent COVID-19. The sample comprised peripheral blood. CDR3 loop: CASSHILYEQYF. The CDR3 nucleotides read TGTGCCAGCAGCCATATTCTATACGAGCAGTACTTC.